The text below deals with one T cell receptor (beta chain). The germline V gene encodes CDR1 MDHEN and CDR2 SYDVKM. V gave up 2 bases and J gave up 3 bases; unmatched junction bases: 4. CDR3 size: 14 residues. The sample originates from a study of T cell responses to AZD1222 COVID-19 vaccine. Data came from immunoSEQ multiplex PCR; TCRdb stores just in-frame clones and leaves some out. The table lists around 110,000 clones, 70% to 90% of them singletons. The gene calls are TRBV28 and TRBJ2-7, with 7 bases aligning to TRBD1. This TCR came from an adult in good health. This specimen was peripheral blood, taken on day 0 of MenACWY control vaccination. Here the CDR3 reads CASSLRDSDYEQYF. In DNA, the CDR3 is TGTGCCAGCAGTTTACGGGACAGTGACTACGAGCAGTACTTC.